The T cell receptor beta chain described here comes from a study of response to subunit inactivated influenza vaccine. Points from the study as a whole: The authors suggested that few new T cells are recruited per seasonal influenza vaccination.

TCRdb ran MiXCR on the RT-PCR reads and lists one entry per CDR3 protein. The sample has approximately 490,000 distinct CDR3 sequences, less than 7.5% seen once. A note on this clonotype: Its matching antigen is unknown.

The sample consisted of PBMCs from blood, taken less than 30 months after vaccination. The receptor was derived from a man between 50 and 70 years old who received an inactivated influenza vaccine.

In nucleotides, the CDR3 is TGTGCCAGCAGTAGAATCGGGACTAGCGGATATCTCTACGAGCAGTACTTC. This translates into CASSRIGTSGYLYEQYF. This chain joins TRBV27 and TRBJ2-7; 11 nucleotides match TRBD2. The V gene end was trimmed by 5 bases and the J gene end by 3 bases; junction bases not matched to a gene: 12. Germline CDR1 reads MNHEY; CDR2 reads SMNVEV (reference sequence). This CDR3 has 17 residues.